Listed below are T cell receptor beta chains from one sample, sequenced in a study of response to subunit inactivated influenza vaccine. TCRdb called the RT-PCR reads again in MiXCR, with one record for every CDR3 protein. The data hold some 850,000 distinct CDR3 sequences, with about a fifth observed a single time. The specimen was PBMCs from blood, collected more than 4 days after vaccination. These receptors were collected from a man aged 45-60 years who received an inactivated influenza vaccine. CDR3s include the opening cysteine and the closing phenylalanine or tryptophan. D genes are given only for firm matches. The size field is filled for only some rows; it gives once, few, many or a size class.

V	D	J	size	DNA	CDR3
TRBV7-2	NA	TRBJ2-2	few	TGTGCCAGCAGCAGATTGGTGGTGAACACCGGGGAGCTGTTTTTT	CASSRLVVNTGELFF
TRBV7-2	NA	TRBJ2-1	many	TGTGCCAGCAGCTTAGCCATACAGGGTTCGAATGAGCAGTTCTTC	CASSLAIQGSNEQFF
TRBV6-1	NA	TRBJ2-5	few	TGTGCCAGCGGGACACCAGTATTGACCCAGTACTTC	CASGTPVLTQYF
TRBV20-1	TRBD2	TRBJ2-2	many	TGCAGTGCAGGCGGGGGGGGCACCGGGGAGCTGTTTTTT	CSAGGGGTGELFF
TRBV9	NA	TRBJ2-1	NA	TGTGCCAGCAGCGTAGCACGACTAGACCCCACGGGGAATGAGCAGTTCTTC	CASSVARLDPTGNEQFF
TRBV12-3/TRBV12-4	TRBD1	TRBJ2-4	NA	TGTGCCAGCAGCCGACAGGGATTGGGAAACATTCAGTACTTC	CASSRQGLGNIQYF
TRBV20-1	NA	TRBJ1-4	few	TGCAGTGCTATAGTCGGGGTCCCAATGGAAAAACTGTTTTTT	CSAIVGVPMEKLFF
TRBV6-1	TRBD2	TRBJ2-7	NA	TGTGCCAGCAGAGGAGCGGGAGGGGCCTACGAGCAGTACTTC	CASRGAGGAYEQYF
TRBV29-1	TRBD2	TRBJ2-7	few	TGCAGCGTTGAAGAAGAACCTACTAGCGGGGTGACCTACGAGCAGTACTTC	CSVEEEPTSGVTYEQYF
TRBV7-9	TRBD1	TRBJ2-4	few	TGTGCCAGCAGCGGCAGGACAGGGGGGTACATTCAGTACTTC	CASSGRTGGYIQYF
TRBV7-2	TRBD2	TRBJ2-1	NA	TGTGCCAGCAGCCCTAATAGCGGGAGGGCTTACAATGAGCAGTTCTTC	CASSPNSGRAYNEQFF
TRBV29-1	TRBD1	TRBJ2-2	many	TGCAGCGTTGAGGCACAGGGGGGCACCGGGGAGCTGTTTTTT	CSVEAQGGTGELFF
TRBV12-3/TRBV12-4	NA	TRBJ1-1	few	TGTGCCAGCAGTCGAGCCTCTTCGACCGAAGCTTTCTTT	CASSRASSTEAFF
TRBV12-3/TRBV12-4	TRBD2	TRBJ2-7	many	TGTGCCAGCAGTTTGGGGGGGAACAGCTACGAGCAGTACTTC	CASSLGGNSYEQYF
TRBV19	NA	TRBJ1-4	few	TGTGCCAGTAGTATGACATCCGTGTATAATGAAAAACTGTTTTTT	CASSMTSVYNEKLFF
TRBV20-1	NA	TRBJ2-4	few	TGCAGTGCTAGAGATGGGGTAGAGGACATTCAGTACTTC	CSARDGVEDIQYF
TRBV12-3/TRBV12-4	NA	TRBJ2-1	few	TGTGCCAGCAGCAGGCCGCCCGGGGAGCAGTTCTTC	CASSRPPGEQFF
TRBV5-1	NA	TRBJ1-1	NA	TGCGCCAGCAGCCCGGGGGGGAGGCCGAACACTGAAGCTTTCTTT	CASSPGGRPNTEAFF
TRBV20-1	NA	TRBJ1-6	few	TGCAGTGCTAGGTCATATTTCCCCAGCTCCTATAATTCACCCCTCCACTTT	CSARSYFPSSYNSPLHF
TRBV7-9	TRBD1	TRBJ2-1	NA	TGTGCCAGCAGCTTAACCCAAACCGGGACAGACTACAATGAGCAGTTCTTC	CASSLTQTGTDYNEQFF
TRBV6-2/TRBV6-3	NA	TRBJ1-1	NA	TGTGCCAGCAGTCGTGGCCCTACCGGTGAAGCTTTCTTT	CASSRGPTGEAFF
TRBV11-2	TRBD2	TRBJ2-2	NA	TGTCCCAGCAGCCCCGGGACTAGCTACTACACCGGGGAGCTGTTTTTT	CPSSPGTSYYTGELFF
TRBV12-3/TRBV12-4	NA	TRBJ2-2	few	TGTGCCAGCAGCCCGGGACGGATGAACACCGGGGAGCTGTTTTTT	CASSPGRMNTGELFF
TRBV2	NA	TRBJ2-2	NA	TGTGCCAGCAGTGAAATCGTGAACACCGGGGAGCTGTTTTTT	CASSEIVNTGELFF
TRBV5-1	TRBD1	TRBJ2-2	NA	TGCGCCAGCAGCTTGTTTCCAGGGGGTAACACCGGGGAGCTGTTTTTT	CASSLFPGGNTGELFF